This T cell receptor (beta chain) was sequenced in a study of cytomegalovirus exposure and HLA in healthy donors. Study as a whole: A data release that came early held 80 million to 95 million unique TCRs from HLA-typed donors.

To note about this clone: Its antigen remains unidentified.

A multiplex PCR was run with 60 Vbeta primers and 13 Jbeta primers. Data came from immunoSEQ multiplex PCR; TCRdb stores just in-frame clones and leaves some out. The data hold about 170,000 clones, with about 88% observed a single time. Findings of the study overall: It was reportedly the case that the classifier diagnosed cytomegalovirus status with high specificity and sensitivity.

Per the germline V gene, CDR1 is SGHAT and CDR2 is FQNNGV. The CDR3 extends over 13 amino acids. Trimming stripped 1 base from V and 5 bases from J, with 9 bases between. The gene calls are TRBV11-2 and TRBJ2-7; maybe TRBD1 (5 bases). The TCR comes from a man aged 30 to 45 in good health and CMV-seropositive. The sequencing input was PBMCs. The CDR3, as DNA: TGTGCCAGCAGCTTAGCCCCCAGGGACGAGCAGTACTTC. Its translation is CASSLAPRDEQYF. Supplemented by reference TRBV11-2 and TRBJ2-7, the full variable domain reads EAGVAQSPRYKIIEKRQSVAFWCNPISGHATLYWYQQILGQGPKLLIQFQNNGVVDDSQLPKDRFSAERLKGVDSTLKIQPAKLEDSAVYLCASSLAPRDEQYFGPGTRLTVT.